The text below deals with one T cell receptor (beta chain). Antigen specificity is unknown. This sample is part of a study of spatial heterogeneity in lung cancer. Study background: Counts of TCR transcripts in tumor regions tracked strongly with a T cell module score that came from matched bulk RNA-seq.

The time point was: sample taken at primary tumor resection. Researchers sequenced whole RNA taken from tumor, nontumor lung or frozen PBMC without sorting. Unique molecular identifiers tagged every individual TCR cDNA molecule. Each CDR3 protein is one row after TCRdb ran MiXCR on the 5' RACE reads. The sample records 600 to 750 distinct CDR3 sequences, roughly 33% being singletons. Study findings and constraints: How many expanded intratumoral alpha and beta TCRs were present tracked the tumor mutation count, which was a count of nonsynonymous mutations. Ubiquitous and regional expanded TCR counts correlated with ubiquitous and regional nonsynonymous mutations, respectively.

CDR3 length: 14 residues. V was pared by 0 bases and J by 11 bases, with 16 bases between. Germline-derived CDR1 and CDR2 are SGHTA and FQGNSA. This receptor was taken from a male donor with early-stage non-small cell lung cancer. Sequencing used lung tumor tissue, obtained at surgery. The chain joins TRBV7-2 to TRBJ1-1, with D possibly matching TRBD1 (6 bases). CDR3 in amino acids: CASSLASPRGAAFF. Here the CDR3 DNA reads TGTGCCAGCAGCTTAGCCTCCCCTCGGGGGGCTGCTTTCTTT.